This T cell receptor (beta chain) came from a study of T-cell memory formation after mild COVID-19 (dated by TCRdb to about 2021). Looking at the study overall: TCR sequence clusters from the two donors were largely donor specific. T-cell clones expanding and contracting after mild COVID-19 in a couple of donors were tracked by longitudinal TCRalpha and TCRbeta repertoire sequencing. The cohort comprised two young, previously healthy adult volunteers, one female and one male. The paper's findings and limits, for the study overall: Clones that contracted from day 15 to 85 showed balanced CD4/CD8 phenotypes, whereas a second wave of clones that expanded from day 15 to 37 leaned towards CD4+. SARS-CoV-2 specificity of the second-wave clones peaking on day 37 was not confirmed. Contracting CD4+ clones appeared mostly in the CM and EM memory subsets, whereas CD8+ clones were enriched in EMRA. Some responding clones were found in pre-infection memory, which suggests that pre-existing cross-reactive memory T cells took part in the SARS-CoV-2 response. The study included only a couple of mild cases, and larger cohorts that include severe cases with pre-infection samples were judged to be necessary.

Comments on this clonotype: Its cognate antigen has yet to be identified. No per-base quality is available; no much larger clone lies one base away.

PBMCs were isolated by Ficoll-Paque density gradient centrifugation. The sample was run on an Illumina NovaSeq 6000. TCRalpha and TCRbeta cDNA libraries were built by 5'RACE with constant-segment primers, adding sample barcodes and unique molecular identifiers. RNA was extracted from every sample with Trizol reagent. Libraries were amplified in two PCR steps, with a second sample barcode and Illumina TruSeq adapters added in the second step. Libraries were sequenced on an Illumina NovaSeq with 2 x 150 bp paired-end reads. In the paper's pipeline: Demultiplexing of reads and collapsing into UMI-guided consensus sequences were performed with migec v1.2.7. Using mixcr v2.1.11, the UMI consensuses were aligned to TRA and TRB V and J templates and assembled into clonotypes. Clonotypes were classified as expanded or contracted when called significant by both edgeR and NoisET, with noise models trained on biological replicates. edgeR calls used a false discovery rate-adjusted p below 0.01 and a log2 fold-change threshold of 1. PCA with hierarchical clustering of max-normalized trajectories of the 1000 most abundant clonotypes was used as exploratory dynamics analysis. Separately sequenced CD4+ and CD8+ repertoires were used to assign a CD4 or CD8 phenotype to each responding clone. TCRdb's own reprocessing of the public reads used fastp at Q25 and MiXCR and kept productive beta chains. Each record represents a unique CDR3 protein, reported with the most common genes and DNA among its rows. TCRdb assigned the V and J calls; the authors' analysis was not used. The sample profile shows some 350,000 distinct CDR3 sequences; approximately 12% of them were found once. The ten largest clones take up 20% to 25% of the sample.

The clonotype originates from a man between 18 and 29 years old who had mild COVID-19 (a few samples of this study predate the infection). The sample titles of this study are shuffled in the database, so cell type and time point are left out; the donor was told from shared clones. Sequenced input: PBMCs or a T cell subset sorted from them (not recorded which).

The CDR3 in this case is CASSLWLGSNQPQHF. The DNA is as follows: TGTGCCAGCAGTTTGTGGCTAGGGAGCAATCAGCCCCAGCATTTT. The V gene is TRBV12-3 or TRBV12-4 and the J gene is TRBJ1-5; no D gene call is confident. The germline ends are 10 bases apart after V is trimmed by 3 bases and J by 1 base. The CDR3 runs 15 residues from the cysteine to the phenylalanine. The only DNA kept is the CDR3, 45 bases in frame from the first base.